This entry is about one T cell receptor beta chain. The germline V gene encodes CDR1 DFQATT and CDR2 SNEGSKA (reference sequence). The length of the CDR3 is 15 residues. Trimming at V came to 3 bases and at J to 1 base, leaving 7 bases not matched to a gene. The sample is drawn from a study of Ad26.COV2.S vaccination and SARS-CoV-2 variants. The treatment denotes: roughly 20 received Ad26.COV2.S at low or high dose, single or two shots; about five received placebo; per-sample allocation not given. Specimen acquisition occurred on day 63 following the initial vaccine or placebo injection. Some clones are missing from TCRdb's copy, which holds only in-frame ones; the method was immunoSEQ multiplex PCR. The sample has about 470,000 clones, less than 95% seen once.

This chain joins TRBV20-1 and TRBJ2-5; 8 bases map to TRBD1. The material sequenced was peripheral blood, taken in a trial of Ad26.COV2.S vaccine versus placebo. This clonotype originated in a person between 18 and 65 years old who received the Ad26.COV2.S COVID-19 vaccine or a placebo. The CDR3 is CSASQVRGLQETQYF. The CDR3 region has the DNA TGCAGTGCTAGTCAGGTCAGGGGGCTCCAAGAGACCCAGTACTTC.